This T cell receptor (beta chain) was profiled in a study of cytomegalovirus exposure and HLA in healthy donors. Study details: Drawn from HLA-typed donors, 83 million or so unique TCRs were held in an early data release.

The study, taken as a whole, reports: A later analysis found most CMV-associated TCR beta chains apparently HLA-restricted.

The germline V and J ends were trimmed by 6 bases and 0 bases, with 11 bases remaining between them. Germline V gene data show CDR1 as SGHRS and CDR2 as YFSETQ. The CDR3 spans 14 residues. The PCR had 60 Vbeta and 13 Jbeta primers. Measured with immunoSEQ multiplex PCR; TCRdb has only the in-frame clones, and not every one. The data show about 130,000 clones, roughly 73% seen once. Note on this clone: The antigen is unknown.

The receptor was isolated from a man aged 60 to 75 in good health and CMV-seropositive. The sequencing input was PBMCs. The chain combines TRBV5-1 with TRBJ2-3; D call uncertain. CDR3 sequence reads: CASTPRSSTDTQYF. The DNA of the CDR3 is TGCGCCAGCACCCCCCGGTCAAGCACAGATACGCAGTATTTT.